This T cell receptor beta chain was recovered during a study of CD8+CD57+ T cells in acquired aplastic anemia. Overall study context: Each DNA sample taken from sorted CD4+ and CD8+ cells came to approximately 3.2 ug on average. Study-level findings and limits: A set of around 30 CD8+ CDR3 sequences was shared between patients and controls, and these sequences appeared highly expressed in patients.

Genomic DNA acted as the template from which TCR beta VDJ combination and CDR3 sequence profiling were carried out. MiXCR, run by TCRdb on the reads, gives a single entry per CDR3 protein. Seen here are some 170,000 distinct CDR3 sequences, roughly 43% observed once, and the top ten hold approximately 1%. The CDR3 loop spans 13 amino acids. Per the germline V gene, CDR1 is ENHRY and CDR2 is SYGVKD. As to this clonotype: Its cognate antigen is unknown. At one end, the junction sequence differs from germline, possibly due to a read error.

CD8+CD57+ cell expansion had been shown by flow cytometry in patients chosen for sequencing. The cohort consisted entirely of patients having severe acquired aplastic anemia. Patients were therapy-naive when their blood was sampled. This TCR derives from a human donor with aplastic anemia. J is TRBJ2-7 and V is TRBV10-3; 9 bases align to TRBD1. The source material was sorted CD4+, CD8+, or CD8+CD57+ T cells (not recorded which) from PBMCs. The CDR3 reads CATGQGMRGEQHF. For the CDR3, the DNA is TGTGCCACCGGACAGGGGATGCGGGGAGAGCAGCACTTC.